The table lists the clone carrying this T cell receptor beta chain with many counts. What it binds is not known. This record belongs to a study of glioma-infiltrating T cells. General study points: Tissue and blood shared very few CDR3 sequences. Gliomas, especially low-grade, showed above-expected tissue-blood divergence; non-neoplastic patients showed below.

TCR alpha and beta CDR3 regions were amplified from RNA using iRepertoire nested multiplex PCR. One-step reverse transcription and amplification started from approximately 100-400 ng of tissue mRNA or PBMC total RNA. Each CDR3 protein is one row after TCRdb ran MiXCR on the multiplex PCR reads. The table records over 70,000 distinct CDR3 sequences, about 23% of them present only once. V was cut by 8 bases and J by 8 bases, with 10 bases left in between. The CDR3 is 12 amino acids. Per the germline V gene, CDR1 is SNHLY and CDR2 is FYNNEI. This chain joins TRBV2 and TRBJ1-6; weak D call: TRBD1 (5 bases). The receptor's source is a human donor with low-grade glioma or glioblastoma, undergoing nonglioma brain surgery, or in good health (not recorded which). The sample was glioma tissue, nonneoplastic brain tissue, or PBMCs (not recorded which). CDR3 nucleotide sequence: TGTGCCAGCCGCAGGGATGATTCACCCCTCCACTTT. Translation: CASRRDDSPLHF.